This passage covers 3 T cell receptor beta chains from one sample sequenced in a study of cytomegalovirus exposure and HLA in healthy donors. Primers for the PCR totalled 60 Vbeta and 13 Jbeta. Produced via immunoSEQ multiplex PCR; TCRdb's table is partial and in-frame only. The sample consists of nearly 95,000 clones, less than 8% of them appearing once. Sequencing was carried out using PBMCs. Every receptor here comes from a man in his forties or fifties in good health and CMV-seronegative.

Only a few counts were recorded for this clone. The J gene is TRBJ2-2, the V gene TRBV7-3, with a possible D match to TRBD2 (5 bases). V lost 2 bases and J lost 7, with 8 bases in between. The CDR3 is 13 amino acids. The V gene's germline CDR1 is SGHTA and CDR2 FQGTGA. This CDR3 reads CASSLLAGGELFF. The CDR3 DNA reads TGTGCCAGCAGCTTACTGGCGGGCGGGGAGCTGTTTTTT.

This sequence joins TRBV6-5 and TRBJ2-7; the match to TRBD1 covers 12 bases. The CDR3 loop spans 15 amino acids. The V gene end was trimmed by 4 bases and the J gene end by 6 bases; junction bases not matched to a gene: 7. CDR1 and CDR2 (germline): MNHEY, SVGAGI. The CDR3 loop is CASSLPGTGGGEQYF. CDR3 DNA: TGTGCCAGCAGTTTACCCGGGACAGGGGGCGGCGAGCAGTACTTC.

This clone showed up just a few times. V gene TRBV2 combines with J gene TRBJ1-5, with D perhaps matching TRBD1 (6 bases). This CDR3 is built from 15 residues. V gave up 7 bases and J gave up 0 bases, with 13 bases separating them. The V gene's germline CDR1 is SNHLY and CDR2 FYNNEI. The CDR3 DNA reads TGTGCCAGCAATAGGGGACAATATAGCAATCAGCCCCAGCATTTT. Its protein is CASNRGQYSNQPQHF.